Following are 13 T cell receptor beta chains from one sample sequenced in a study of response to subunit inactivated influenza vaccine. One entry per CDR3 protein results from TCRdb running MiXCR on the RT-PCR reads. The data hold about 500,000 distinct CDR3 sequences, with 16% observed a single time. This material consisted of CD4+ T cells sorted from PBMCs, taken 23 months after vaccination. All receptors come from a man aged 50 to 69 who received an inactivated influenza vaccine.

The chain carries TRBV3-1 and TRBJ2-1, with a tentative D call TRBD2 (6 bases). This CDR3 contains 14 residues. The germline CDR1 and CDR2 sequences are LGHDT and YNNKEL (reference sequence). The V gene lost 3 bases and the J gene lost 10 bases, with 16 bases spanning the gap. In nucleotides, the CDR3 is TGTGCCAGCAGCCACCAAAACGGGAGAGAAGAGCAGTTCTTC. This codes for CASSHQNGREEQFF.

This clonotype was observed a few times. The rearrangement uses TRBV12-3 or TRBV12-4 and TRBJ1-2; weak D call: TRBD1 (5 bases). This CDR3 is 15 amino acids long. The germline V and J ends were trimmed by 7 bases and 4 bases, with 19 bases remaining between them. This chain's CDR3 is CASTLAAGGGYGYTF. The DNA for the CDR3 is TGTGCCAGCACCCTAGCGGCAGGCGGGGGCTATGGCTACACCTTC.

The gene calls are TRBV6-1 and TRBJ1-2, with D hard to call. The ends were cut back, 6 bases at V and 3 bases at J, with 14 bases in the middle. This CDR3 has 14 amino acids. Germline CDR1 and CDR2: MNHNS and SASEGT. CDR3 DNA sequence: TGTGCCAGCAGGAAAGCAGATAGGGACTATGGCTACACCTTC. Translated, it gives CASRKADRDYGYTF.

The rearrangement links TRBV14 to TRBJ2-2, with no clear D. Germline CDR1 is SGHDN and CDR2 is FVKESK. The CDR3 is 16 amino acids. Trimming pared 2 bases from V and 1 base from J, leaving 11 bases between. The CDR3 spells CASSQLVDRNTGELFF. The CDR3 nucleotides are TGTGCCAGCAGCCAACTGGTGGATCGGAACACCGGGGAGCTGTTTTTT. Full variable domain (remainder filled in from reference TRBV14 and TRBJ2-2): EAGVTQFPSHSVIEKGQTVTLRCDPISGHDNLYWYRRVMGKEIKFLLHFVKESKQDESGMPNNRFLAERTGGTYSTLKVQPAELEDSGVYFCASSQLVDRNTGELFFGEGSRLTVL.

This chain connects TRBV30 to TRBJ2-7; TRBD2 might be the D (5 bases). Germline loops: CDR1 GTSNPN, CDR2 SVGIG (reference sequence). The CDR3 has 11 residues. V was pared by 5 bases and J by 3 bases, with 8 bases between. CDR3 sequence: CAWERNYEQYF. DNA for the CDR3: TGTGCCTGGGAGCGGAACTACGAGCAGTACTTC.

The chain is built from TRBV4-2 and TRBJ2-2; D not certain. Per germline, CDR1 LGHNA and CDR2 YNFKEQ. This CDR3 contains 16 residues. The ends were cut back, 1 base at V and 0 bases at J, with 9 bases in the middle. The CDR3 DNA is TGTGCCAGCAGCCAAGCTACAGAAACGAACACCGGGGAGCTGTTTTTT. Its translation: CASSQATETNTGELFF.

This clonotype was seen a few times. The V and J genes are TRBV4-1 and TRBJ1-4; TRBD1 aligns across 9 bases. CDR3 size: 17 residues. V trimming: 4 bases; J trimming: 6 bases; junction bases outside the gene matches: 12. CDR1 is MGHRA and CDR2 is YSYEKL in the germline V gene. CDR3 amino acids: CASSPGQGARRDEKLFF. In DNA form, the CDR3 reads TGCGCCAGCAGCCCGGGACAGGGCGCCCGGCGGGATGAAAAACTGTTTTTT.

The chain is built from TRBV20-1 and TRBJ2-5, with TRBD1 identical over 8 bases. CDR1 is DFQATT, CDR2 SNEGSKA, per germline (reference sequence). V lost 5 bases to trimming and J lost 4 bases; unmatched junction nucleotides: 12. The CDR3 spans 15 residues. The CDR3, as DNA: TGCAGTGCTCCGTTCGCCGGACAGGGTGGAGAGACCCAGTACTTC. It codes for CSAPFAGQGGETQYF.

In this sample, this clonotype turned up many times. V usage is TRBV12-3 or TRBV12-4 and J usage is TRBJ1-2; no definite D call. The V end lost 5 bases, the J end lost 7 bases, and 14 bases lay between the germline ends. This CDR3 has 13 amino acids. The CDR3 DNA reads as TGTGCCAGCAGTCCTAAATCCTGGGGTGGCTACACCTTC. It is translated as CASSPKSWGGYTF.

There are many counts of this clonotype. This rearrangement joins TRBV6-1 to TRBJ2-1; 7 nucleotides match TRBD2. Germline loops: CDR1 MNHNS, CDR2 SASEGT. Unmatched junction bases numbered 9, after V lost 8 bases and J lost 5 bases. CDR3 length: 14 residues. In DNA form, the CDR3 reads TGTGCCAGCTTCCGGGCTAGCGGCCACAATGAGCAGTTCTTC. Its protein product is CASFRASGHNEQFF.

The chain employs TRBV9 and TRBJ1-1; TRBD1 might be the D (6 bases). Germline V lookup: CDR1 SGDLS, CDR2 YYNGEE. The CDR3 has 16 amino acids. Trimming pared 3 bases from V and 2 bases from J, leaving 17 bases between. CDR3 nucleotides: TGTGCCAGCAGCGCCAGGCTAGGACAGCCTAACACTGAAGCTTTCTTT. This encodes CASSARLGQPNTEAFF.

This clonotype was counted a few times. The chain carries TRBV7-9 and TRBJ1-2, with a possible D match to TRBD1 (5 bases). CDR1 is SEHNR and CDR2 is FQNEAQ in the germline V gene (reference sequence). Trimming left V 1 base short and J 4 bases short, with 13 bases between. The CDR3 spans 15 residues. CDR3 protein: CASSLEGADLYGYTF. CDR3 coding DNA: TGTGCCAGCAGCTTAGAAGGGGCAGACCTCTATGGCTACACCTTC.

The chain couples TRBV5-1 to TRBJ1-4; possibly TRBD1 for D (5 bases). V was trimmed by 0 bases and J by 8 bases, leaving 8 bases between them. The V gene's germline CDR1 is SGHRS and CDR2 YFSETQ. The CDR3 sequence is 13 residues long. In nucleotides, the CDR3 is TGCGCCAGCAGCTTGGCCCGGGGGGAAAAACTGTTTTTT. It yields the protein CASSLARGEKLFF.